This T cell receptor beta chain stems from a study of regulatory T cells in long-lasting Graves disease. This CDR3 region has 13 residues. V was clipped by 5 bases and J by 7 bases, with 12 bases between them. Germline V lookup: CDR1 MNHEY, CDR2 SMNVEV (reference sequence). Time point noted: newly diagnosed GD, antithyroid drugs for less than 3 months. Extracted PBMC RNA gave rise to the TCR library. The patients were drawn from one endocrinology department in Xi'an, China. The table lists this clonotype with many counts. For TCR beta, libraries came from iRepertoire HTBI primers and Arm-PCR of CDR3 regions. TCRdb itself ran the multiplex PCR reads through MiXCR, one entry per CDR3 protein. This sample yields 200,000 to 250,000 distinct CDR3 sequences, of which about 19% are seen a single time; about 12% belongs to the top ten. In addition, the sample was reused for a study of T cells in Graves' hyperthyroidism and ophthalmopathy.

J is TRBJ2-1 and V is TRBV27, with D perhaps TRBD1 (6 bases). This TCR was sampled from a woman in her thirties with Graves disease. The sequencing used peripheral blood mononuclear cells (PBMCs), collected at new diagnosis, from a patient treated with antithyroid drugs. In nucleotides, the CDR3 is TGTGCCAGCAGTATGGGACACTGGAATGAGCAGTTCTTC. It is translated as CASSMGHWNEQFF.